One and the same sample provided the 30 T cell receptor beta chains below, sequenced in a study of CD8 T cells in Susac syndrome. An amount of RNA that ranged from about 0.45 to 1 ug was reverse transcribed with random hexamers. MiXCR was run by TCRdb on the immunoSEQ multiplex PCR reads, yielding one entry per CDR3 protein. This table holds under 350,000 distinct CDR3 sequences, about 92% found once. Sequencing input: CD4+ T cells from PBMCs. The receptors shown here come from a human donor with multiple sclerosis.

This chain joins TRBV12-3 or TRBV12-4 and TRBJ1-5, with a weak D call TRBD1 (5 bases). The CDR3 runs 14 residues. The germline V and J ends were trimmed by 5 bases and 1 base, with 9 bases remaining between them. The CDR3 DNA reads TGTGCCAGCAGTCTCGGGACGAGCAATCAGCCCCAGCATTTT. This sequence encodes CASSLGTSNQPQHF.

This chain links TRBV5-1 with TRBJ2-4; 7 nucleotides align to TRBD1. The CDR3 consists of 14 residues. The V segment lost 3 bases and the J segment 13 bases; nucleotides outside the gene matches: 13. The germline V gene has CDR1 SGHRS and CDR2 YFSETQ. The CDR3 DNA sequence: TGCGCCAGCAGCTCCCTGACAGGGACGGGTAGCCAGTACTTC. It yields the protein CASSSLTGTGSQYF.

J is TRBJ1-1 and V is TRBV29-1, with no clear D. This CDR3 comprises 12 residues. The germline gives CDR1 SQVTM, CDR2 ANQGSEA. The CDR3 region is CSAYEVSSEAFF. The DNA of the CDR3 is TGCAGTGCCTACGAGGTGAGCTCTGAAGCTTTCTTT. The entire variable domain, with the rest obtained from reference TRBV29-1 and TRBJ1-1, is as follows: SAVISQKPSRDICQRGTSLTIQCQVDSQVTMMFWYRQQPGQSLTLIATANQGSEATYESGFVIDKFPISRPNLTFSTLTVSNMSPEDSSIYLCSAYEVSSEAFFGQGTRLTVV.

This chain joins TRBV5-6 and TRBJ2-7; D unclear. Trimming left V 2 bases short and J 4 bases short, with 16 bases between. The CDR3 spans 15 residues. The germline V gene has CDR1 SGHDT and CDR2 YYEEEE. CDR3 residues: CASSFRATGRYEQYF. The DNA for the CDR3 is TGTGCCAGCAGCTTCCGGGCCACCGGTAGGTACGAGCAGTACTTC. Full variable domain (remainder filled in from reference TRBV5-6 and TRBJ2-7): DAGVTQSPTHLIKTRGQQVTLRCSPKSGHDTVSWYQQALGQGPQFIFQYYEEEERQRGNFPDRFSGHQFPNYSSELNVNALLLGDSALYLCASSFRATGRYEQYFGPGTRLTVT.

CDR3 region: CSVEDGKVVSGYTF. As DNA, the CDR3 is TGCAGCGTTGAAGACGGAAAGGTTGTGAGTGGCTACACCTTC. The genes are TRBV29-1 and TRBJ1-2; D is uncertain. The V end lost 0 bases, the J end lost 7 bases, and 15 bases lay between the germline ends. This CDR3 region has 14 residues. Per the germline V gene, CDR1 is SQVTM and CDR2 is ANQGSEA.

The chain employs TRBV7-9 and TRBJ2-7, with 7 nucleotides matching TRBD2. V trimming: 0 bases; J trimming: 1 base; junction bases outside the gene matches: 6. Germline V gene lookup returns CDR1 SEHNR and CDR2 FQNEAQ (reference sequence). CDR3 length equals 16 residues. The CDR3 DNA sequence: TGTGCCAGCAGCTTAGCGCGGGGAGGGCCTTCCTACGAGCAGTACTTC. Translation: CASSLARGGPSYEQYF.

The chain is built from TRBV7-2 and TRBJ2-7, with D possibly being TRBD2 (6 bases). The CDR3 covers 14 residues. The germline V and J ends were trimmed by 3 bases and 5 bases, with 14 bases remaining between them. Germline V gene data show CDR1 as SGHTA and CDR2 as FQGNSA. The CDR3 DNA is TGTGCCAGCAGCTTTAGCGGTGATGTAAACGAGCAGTACTTC. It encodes CASSFSGDVNEQYF.

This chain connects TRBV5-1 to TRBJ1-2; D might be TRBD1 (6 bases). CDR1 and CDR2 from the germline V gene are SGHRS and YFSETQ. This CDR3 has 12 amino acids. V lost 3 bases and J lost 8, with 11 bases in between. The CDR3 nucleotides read TGCGCCAGCAGCTCCAACGACAGGGGCTACACCTTC. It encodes CASSSNDRGYTF.

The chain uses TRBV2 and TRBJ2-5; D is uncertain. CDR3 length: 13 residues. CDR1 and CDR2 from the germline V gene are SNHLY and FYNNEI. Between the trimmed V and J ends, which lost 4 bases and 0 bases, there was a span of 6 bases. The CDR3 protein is CASSGQYQETQYF. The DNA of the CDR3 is TGTGCCAGCAGTGGTCAGTACCAAGAGACCCAGTACTTC.

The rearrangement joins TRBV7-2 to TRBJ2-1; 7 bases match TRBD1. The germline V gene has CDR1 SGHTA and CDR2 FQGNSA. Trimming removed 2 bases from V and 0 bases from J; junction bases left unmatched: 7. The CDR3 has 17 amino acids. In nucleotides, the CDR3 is TGTGCCAGCAGCTTAAGGACGGACAGGAGCTCCTACAATGAGCAGTTCTTC. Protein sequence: CASSLRTDRSSYNEQFF.

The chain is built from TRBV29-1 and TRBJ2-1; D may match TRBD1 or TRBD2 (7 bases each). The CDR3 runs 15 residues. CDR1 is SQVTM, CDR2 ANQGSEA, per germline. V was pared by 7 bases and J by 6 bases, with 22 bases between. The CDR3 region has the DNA TGCAGCGGGGGGGGAGGAACAGGGGATTTCAATGAGCAGTTCTTC. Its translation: CSGGGGTGDFNEQFF.

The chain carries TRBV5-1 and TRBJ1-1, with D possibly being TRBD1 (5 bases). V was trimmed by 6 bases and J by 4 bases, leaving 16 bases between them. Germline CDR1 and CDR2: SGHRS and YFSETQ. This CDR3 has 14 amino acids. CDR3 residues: CASTPGPGVTEAFF. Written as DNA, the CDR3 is TGCGCCAGCACACCGGGACCTGGGGTCACTGAAGCTTTCTTT. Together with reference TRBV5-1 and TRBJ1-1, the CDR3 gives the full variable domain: KAGVTQTPRYLIKTRGQQVTLSCSPISGHRSVSWYQQTPGQGLQFLFEYFSETQRNKGNFPGRFSGRQFSNSRSEMNVSTLELGDSALYLCASTPGPGVTEAFFGQGTRLTVV.

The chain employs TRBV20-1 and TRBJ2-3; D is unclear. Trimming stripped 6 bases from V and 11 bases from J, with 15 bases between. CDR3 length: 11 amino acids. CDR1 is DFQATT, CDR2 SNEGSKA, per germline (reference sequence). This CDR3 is CSARIQRGQYF. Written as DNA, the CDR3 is TGCAGTGCCAGGATCCAGCGAGGGCAGTATTTT.

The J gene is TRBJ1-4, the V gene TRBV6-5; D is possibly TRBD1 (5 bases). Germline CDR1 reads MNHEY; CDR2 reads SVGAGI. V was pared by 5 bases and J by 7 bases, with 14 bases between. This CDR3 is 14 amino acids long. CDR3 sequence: CASSAHLRGEKLFF. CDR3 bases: TGTGCCAGCAGTGCCCACCTGAGGGGTGAAAAACTGTTTTTT.

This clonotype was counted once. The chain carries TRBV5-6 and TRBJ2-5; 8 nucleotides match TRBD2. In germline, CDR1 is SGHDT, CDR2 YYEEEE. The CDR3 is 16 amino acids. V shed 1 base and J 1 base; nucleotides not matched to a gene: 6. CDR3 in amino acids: CASSLFSGTSQETQYF. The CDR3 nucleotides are TGTGCCAGCAGCTTGTTTTCCGGGACTAGCCAAGAGACCCAGTACTTC.

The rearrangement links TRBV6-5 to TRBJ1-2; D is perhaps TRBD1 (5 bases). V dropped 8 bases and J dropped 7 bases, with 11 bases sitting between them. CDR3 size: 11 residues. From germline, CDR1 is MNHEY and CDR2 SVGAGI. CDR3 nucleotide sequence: TGTGCCAGCGATGGGGCTTTTGGCTACACCTTC. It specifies CASDGAFGYTF.

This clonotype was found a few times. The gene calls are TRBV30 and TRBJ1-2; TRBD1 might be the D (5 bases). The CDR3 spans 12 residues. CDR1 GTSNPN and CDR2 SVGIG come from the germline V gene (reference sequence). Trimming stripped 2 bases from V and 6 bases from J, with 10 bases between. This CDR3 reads CAWSPLGDGYTF. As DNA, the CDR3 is TGTGCCTGGAGTCCGTTAGGGGATGGCTACACCTTC. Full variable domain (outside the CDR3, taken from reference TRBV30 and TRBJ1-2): SQTIHQWPATLVQPVGSPLSLECTVEGTSNPNLYWYRQAAGRGLQLLFYSVGIGQISSEVPQNLSASRPQDRQFILSSKKLLLSDSGFYLCAWSPLGDGYTFGSGTRLTVV.

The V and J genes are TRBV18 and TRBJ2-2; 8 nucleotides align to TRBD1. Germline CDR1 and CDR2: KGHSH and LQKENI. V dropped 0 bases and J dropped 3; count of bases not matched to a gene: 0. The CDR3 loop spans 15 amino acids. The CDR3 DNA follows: TGTGCCAGCTCACCACCGGACAGGGACACCGGGGAGCTGTTTTTT. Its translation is CASSPPDRDTGELFF.

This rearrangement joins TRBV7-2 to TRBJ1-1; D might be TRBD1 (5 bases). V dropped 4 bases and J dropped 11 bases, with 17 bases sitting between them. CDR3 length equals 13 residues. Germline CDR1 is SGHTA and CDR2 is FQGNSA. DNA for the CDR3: TGTGCCAGCAGCTCGGTACTAAACAGGAGGGCTTTCTTT. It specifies CASSSVLNRRAFF.

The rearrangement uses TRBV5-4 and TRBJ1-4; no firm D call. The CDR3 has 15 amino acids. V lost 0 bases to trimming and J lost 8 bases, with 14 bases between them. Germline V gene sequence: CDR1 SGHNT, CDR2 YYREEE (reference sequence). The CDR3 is CASSLEWGEKEKLFF. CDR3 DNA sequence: TGTGCCAGCAGCTTGGAGTGGGGTGAGAAAGAAAAACTGTTTTTT. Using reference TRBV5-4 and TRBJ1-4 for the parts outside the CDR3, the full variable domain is ETGVTQSPTHLIKTRGQQVTLRCSSQSGHNTVSWYQQALGQGPQFIFQYYREEENGRGNFPPRFSGLQFPNYSSELNVNALELDDSALYLCASSLEWGEKEKLFFGSGTQLSVL.

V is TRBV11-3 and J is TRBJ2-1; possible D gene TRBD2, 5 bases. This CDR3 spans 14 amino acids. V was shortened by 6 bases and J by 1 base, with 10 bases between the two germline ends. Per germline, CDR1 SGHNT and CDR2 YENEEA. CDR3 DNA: TGTGCCAGCAGACCATCGGGGTCCTACAATGAGCAGTTCTTC. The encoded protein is CASRPSGSYNEQFF.

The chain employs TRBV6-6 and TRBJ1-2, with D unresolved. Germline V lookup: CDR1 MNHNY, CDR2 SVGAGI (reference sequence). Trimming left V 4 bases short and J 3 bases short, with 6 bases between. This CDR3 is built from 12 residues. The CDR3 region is CASSWRDYGYTF. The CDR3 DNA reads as TGTGCCAGCAGTTGGAGAGACTATGGCTACACCTTC.

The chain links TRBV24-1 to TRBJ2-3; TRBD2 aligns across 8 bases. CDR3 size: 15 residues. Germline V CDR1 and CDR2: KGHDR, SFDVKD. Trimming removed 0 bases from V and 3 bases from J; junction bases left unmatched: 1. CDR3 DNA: TGTGCCACCAGTGATTTGCAGCGGGGGACAGATACGCAGTATTTT. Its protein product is CATSDLQRGTDTQYF.

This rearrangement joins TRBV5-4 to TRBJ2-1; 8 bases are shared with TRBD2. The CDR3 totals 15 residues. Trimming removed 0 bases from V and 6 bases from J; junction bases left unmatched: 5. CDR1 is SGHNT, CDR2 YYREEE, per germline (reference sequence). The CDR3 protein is CASSLDLAGANEQFF. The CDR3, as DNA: TGTGCCAGCAGCTTGGACCTAGCGGGCGCCAATGAGCAGTTCTTC.

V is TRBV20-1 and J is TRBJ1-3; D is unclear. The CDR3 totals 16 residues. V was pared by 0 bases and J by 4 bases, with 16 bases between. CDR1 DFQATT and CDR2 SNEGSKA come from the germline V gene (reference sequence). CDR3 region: CSAREIYAGSGNTIYF. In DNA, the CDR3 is TGCAGTGCTAGAGAAATCTACGCGGGATCCGGAAACACCATATATTTT.

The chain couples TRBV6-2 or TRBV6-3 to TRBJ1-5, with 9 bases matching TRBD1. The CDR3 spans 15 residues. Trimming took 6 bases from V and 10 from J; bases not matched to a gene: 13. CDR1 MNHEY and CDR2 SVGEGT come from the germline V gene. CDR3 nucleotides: TGTGCCAGCAGAGACCGGGACAGGGCGAATCTTCCCCAGCATTTT. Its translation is CASRDRDRANLPQHF.

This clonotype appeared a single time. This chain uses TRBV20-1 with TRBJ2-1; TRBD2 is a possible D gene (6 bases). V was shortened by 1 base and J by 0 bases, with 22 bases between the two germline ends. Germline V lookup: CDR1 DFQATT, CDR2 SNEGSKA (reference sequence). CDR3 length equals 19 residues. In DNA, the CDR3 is TGCAGTGCTAGAGGGTTTGAGGGTAGCGGCAAAAGCTCCTACAATGAGCAGTTCTTC. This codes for CSARGFEGSGKSSYNEQFF.

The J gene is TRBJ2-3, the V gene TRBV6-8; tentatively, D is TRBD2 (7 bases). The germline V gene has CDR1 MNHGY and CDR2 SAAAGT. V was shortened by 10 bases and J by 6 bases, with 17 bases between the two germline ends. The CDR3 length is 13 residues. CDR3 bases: TGTGCCAAGAAGGGGGAGGGCCATGATACGCAGTATTTT. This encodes CAKKGEGHDTQYF.

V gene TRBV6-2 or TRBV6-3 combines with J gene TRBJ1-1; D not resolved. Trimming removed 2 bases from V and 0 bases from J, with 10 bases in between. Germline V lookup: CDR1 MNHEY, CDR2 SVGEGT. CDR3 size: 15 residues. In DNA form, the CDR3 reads TGTGCCAGCAGTTACGCTGGGTCGGTGAACACTGAAGCTTTCTTT. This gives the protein CASSYAGSVNTEAFF.

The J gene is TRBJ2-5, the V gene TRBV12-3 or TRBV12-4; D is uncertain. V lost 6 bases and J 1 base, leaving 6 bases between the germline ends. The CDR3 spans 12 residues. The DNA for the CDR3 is TGTGCCAGCAGCCCTACCCAAGAGACCCAGTACTTC. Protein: CASSPTQETQYF.